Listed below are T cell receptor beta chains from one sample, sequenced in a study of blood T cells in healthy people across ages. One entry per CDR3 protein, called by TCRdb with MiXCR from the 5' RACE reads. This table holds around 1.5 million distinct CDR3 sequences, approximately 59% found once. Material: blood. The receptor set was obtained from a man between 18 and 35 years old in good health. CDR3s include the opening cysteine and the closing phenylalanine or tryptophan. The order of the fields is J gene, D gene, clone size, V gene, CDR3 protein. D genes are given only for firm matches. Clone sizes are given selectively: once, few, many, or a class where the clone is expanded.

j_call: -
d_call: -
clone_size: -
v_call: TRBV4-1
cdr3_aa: CASSQGSQGWETQYF

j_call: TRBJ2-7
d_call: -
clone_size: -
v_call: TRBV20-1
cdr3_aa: CSAPGLYSYEQYF

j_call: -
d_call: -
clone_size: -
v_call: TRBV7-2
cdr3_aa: CASSFDDRTYEQYF

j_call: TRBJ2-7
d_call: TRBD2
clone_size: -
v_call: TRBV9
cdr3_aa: CASSVRAGFNEQYF

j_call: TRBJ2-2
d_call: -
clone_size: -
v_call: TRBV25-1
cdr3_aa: CASSESRSNTGELFF

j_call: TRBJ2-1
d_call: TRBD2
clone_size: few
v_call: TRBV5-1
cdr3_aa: CASSLDSVGMAGGIKNEQFF

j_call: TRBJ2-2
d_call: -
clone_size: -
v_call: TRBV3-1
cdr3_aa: CASSQDGRPGELFF

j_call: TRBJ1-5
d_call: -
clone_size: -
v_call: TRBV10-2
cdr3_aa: CASSAMIGTTNQPQHF

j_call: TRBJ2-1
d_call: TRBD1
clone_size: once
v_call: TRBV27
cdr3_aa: CASSSRTGGSYEQFF

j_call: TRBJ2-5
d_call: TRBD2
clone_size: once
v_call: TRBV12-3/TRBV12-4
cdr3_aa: CASSTLAGGQETQYF

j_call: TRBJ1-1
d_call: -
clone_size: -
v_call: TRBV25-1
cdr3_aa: CASRGGRATEAFF

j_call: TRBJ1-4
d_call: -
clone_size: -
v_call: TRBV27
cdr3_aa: CASRSGRGPGEKLFF

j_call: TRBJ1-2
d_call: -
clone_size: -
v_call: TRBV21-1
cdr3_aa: CASSIKAGDHYGYTF

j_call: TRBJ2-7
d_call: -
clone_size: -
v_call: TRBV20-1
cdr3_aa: CSGAADGYYEQYF

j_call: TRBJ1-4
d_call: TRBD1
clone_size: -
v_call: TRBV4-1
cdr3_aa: CASSPDSGGGEKLFF

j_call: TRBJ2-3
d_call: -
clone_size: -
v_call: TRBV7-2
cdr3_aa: CASSHGRGFAFGGTDTQYF

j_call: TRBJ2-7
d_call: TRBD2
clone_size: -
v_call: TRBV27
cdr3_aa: CASMRGGNEQYF

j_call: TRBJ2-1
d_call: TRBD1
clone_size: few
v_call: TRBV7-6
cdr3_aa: CASSPGQVSEYNEQFF

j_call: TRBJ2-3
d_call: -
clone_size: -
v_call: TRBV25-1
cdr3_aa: CASSEGGRTDTQYF

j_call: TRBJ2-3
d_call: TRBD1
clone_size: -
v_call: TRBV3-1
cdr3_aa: CASSLVRGLTDTQYF

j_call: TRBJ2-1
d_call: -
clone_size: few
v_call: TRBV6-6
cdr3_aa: CVSSLGHSNNNEQFF

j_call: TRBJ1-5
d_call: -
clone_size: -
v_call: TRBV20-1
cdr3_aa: CSVAGHLENSNQPQHF